This T cell receptor beta chain was captured in a study of blood T cell repertoires in COVID-19 (dated by TCRdb to the early 2020s). Some background on the complete study: Samples covering the acute and convalescent phases of COVID-19 were provided by collaborators in the United States, Italy and Spain. The material from the prospective study consisted of cDNA or gDNA derived from T cells, B-cell-depleted T cells, or PBMCs. The dataset comprised deeply sampled blood TCRbeta repertoires from subjects exposed to, actively infected with, or recovered from COVID-19. A freely available public database, intended as a resource for researchers studying the immune response to SARS-CoV-2, is where the repertoires were released. The samples were drawn from two sources: the first 160 participants of the ongoing ImmuneRACE study, and over 1,000 subjects contributed by 6 global collaborators. A de-identified subject ID, COVID-19 status, age in years and sex were almost always included in the sample metadata. Where available, HLA class I and class II types were obtained from metadata supplied by the sample provider rather than from assay-based typing.

As for this clone: This clone's antigen is unknown. No much larger clonotype is one base removed from it; base qualities were not supplied.

CDR1 and CDR2 were assigned from the germline V gene as SQVTM and ANQGSEA. The CDR3 spans 12 residues, from the cysteine through the phenylalanine. Just CDR3 DNA is preserved here, 36 bases in frame from base 1. V lost 4 bases and J lost 3 bases; the stretch between them is 7 bases long. The immunoSEQ Assay, a bias-controlled multiplex PCR, was used to amplify TCRbeta CDR3 regions from genomic DNA. The authors' pipeline ran thus. The number of nucleated cells in each sample was estimated from the amplification of reference gene primers within the assay. To quantify the absolute abundance of each unique TCRbeta CDR3 rearrangement, sequence reads were collapsed and filtered. Productive Simpson clonality was computed per sample as the square root of Simpson's diversity index over productive rearrangements. Imported from immuneACCESS, the table was reduced by TCRdb to in-frame sequences with V and J called. These copies leave out some clones; in studies compared against another copy, an unresolved V gene accounts for under half, and the cause of the remainder is not known. The V and J calls and clone size were taken over from that table, and D and trimming were inferred from the DNA. This sample is represented by about 55,000 clones; around 85% of them were singletons. The ten top clones hold under 20% of the sample.

Each collaborating institution followed its own protocols to collect whole blood in K2EDTA tubes. For TCRbeta analysis, collaborators shipped samples as frozen whole blood, isolated PBMCs, or DNA extracted from either of those sample types. What the research found in general, with its limitations: The amount of clinical and demographic metadata varied by source and participant and was provided uncurated.

The TCR sequence derives from a human donor in a cohort sampled during active COVID-19. Sequencing was performed on peripheral blood. This receptor chain uses TRBV29-1 and TRBJ1-5; the D gene cannot be resolved reliably. The bases are TGCAGCGTTGCCTGGGCCAATCAGCCCCAGCATTTT. This yields the protein CSVAWANQPQHF.